These 21 T cell receptor beta chains came from one sample sequenced in a study of cytomegalovirus exposure and HLA in healthy donors. PCR employed 60 Vbeta and 13 Jbeta primers. Method: immunoSEQ multiplex PCR; TCRdb's copy keeps in-frame clones and lacks some. The profile covers approximately 220,000 clones, with around 76% appearing a single time and about 6.1% taken by the ten largest. The sample was PBMCs. These receptors originate from a man aged 35 to 55 in good health and CMV-seropositive.

The V and J genes are TRBV6-5 and TRBJ2-7; D may be TRBD1 (5 bases). Between the trimmed V and J ends, which lost 6 bases and 2 bases, there was a span of 14 bases. The CDR3 is made up of 14 amino acids. CDR1 is MNHEY and CDR2 is SVGAGI in the germline V gene. CDR3 coding DNA: TGTGCCAGCAGCCGACGTTTGGGGCCCTACGAGCAGTACTTC. It specifies CASSRRLGPYEQYF.

This clone was observed a single time. The chain has TRBV5-1 and TRBJ2-5; 8 nucleotides agree with TRBD1. CDR1 is SGHRS, CDR2 YFSETQ, per germline. The CDR3 loop spans 15 amino acids. J was trimmed by 5 bases and V by 3 bases; bases with no gene match: 9. In DNA form, the CDR3 reads TGCGCCAGCAGCTCGGTCGGGACAGGACGGGAGACCCAGTACTTC. Protein: CASSSVGTGRETQYF. The variable domain in full, completed from reference TRBV5-1 and TRBJ2-5, reads KAGVTQTPRYLIKTRGQQVTLSCSPISGHRSVSWYQQTPGQGLQFLFEYFSETQRNKGNFPGRFSGRQFSNSRSEMNVSTLELGDSALYLCASSSVGTGRETQYFGPGTRLLVL.

The gene calls are TRBV7-2 and TRBJ2-1, with D possibly matching TRBD2 (6 bases). The CDR3 runs 14 residues. V shed 1 base and J shed 5 bases, with 9 bases lying between them. Germline values: CDR1 SGHTA, CDR2 FQGNSA. The CDR3 is CASSLGIADNEQFF. CDR3 sequence (DNA): TGTGCCAGCAGCTTAGGGATAGCGGACAATGAGCAGTTCTTC.

V usage is TRBV6-6 and J usage is TRBJ1-1; 8 nucleotides match TRBD1. This CDR3 is 15 amino acids long. Germline CDR1 reads MNHNY; CDR2 reads SVGAGI (reference sequence). V shed 2 bases, J shed 1 base, and the junction held 3 bases outside the gene matches. The CDR3 nucleotides read TGTGCCAGCAGTTACGTAGACAGGGGGAACACTGAAGCTTTCTTT. This codes for CASSYVDRGNTEAFF.

This clone was seen a few times. V gene TRBV7-3 combines with J gene TRBJ2-2, with a weak D call TRBD2 (7 bases). The CDR3 extends over 15 amino acids. Germline assignment: CDR1 SGHTA and CDR2 FQGTGA. Trimming took 11 bases from V and 1 from J, leaving 17 bases between them. The CDR3 DNA reads TGTGCCTATGGGGGGGGCGCGAGGAACACCGGGGAGCTGTTTTTT. This encodes CAYGGGARNTGELFF.

The rearrangement links TRBV19 to TRBJ1-3; no firm D call. Germline assignment: CDR1 LNHDA and CDR2 SQIVND (reference sequence). V shed 0 bases and J shed 0 bases, with 6 bases lying between them. The CDR3 contains 15 residues. The chain's CDR3 is CASSIDPSSGNTIYF. The CDR3 DNA sequence: TGTGCCAGTAGTATAGATCCGAGCTCTGGAAACACCATATATTTT.

V gene TRBV5-6 combines with J gene TRBJ2-7; D is undetermined. The CDR3 extends over 14 amino acids. V dropped 4 bases and J dropped 3 bases, with 14 bases sitting between them. Germline-derived CDR1 and CDR2 are SGHDT and YYEEEE. This CDR3 reads CASSAFAVVYEQYF. CDR3 in DNA: TGTGCCAGCAGCGCTTTTGCGGTGGTCTACGAGCAGTACTTC.

CDR3 sequence reads: CSVETSGFIGELFF. DNA of the CDR3: TGCAGCGTGGAGACTAGCGGGTTTATCGGGGAGCTGTTTTTT. The chain employs TRBV29-1 and TRBJ2-2; 10 nucleotides align to TRBD2. CDR3 size: 14 residues. Germline trimming cut 6 bases from V and 7 bases from J; bases unmatched to any gene: 8. Germline V gene lookup returns CDR1 SQVTM and CDR2 ANQGSEA.

V gene TRBV5-6 combines with J gene TRBJ2-1, with D possibly TRBD1 on 6 matching bases. V lost 1 base and J lost 4, with 9 bases in between. Germline lookup yields CDR1 SGHDT and CDR2 YYEEEE. CDR3 length: 14 residues. The CDR3 sequence is CASSLQGRYNEQFF. The DNA of the CDR3 is TGTGCCAGCAGCTTGCAGGGGCGATACAATGAGCAGTTCTTC.

This chain connects TRBV6-1 to TRBJ2-1; 10 nucleotides align to TRBD1. CDR1 MNHNS and CDR2 SASEGT come from the germline V gene. This CDR3 is 15 amino acids long. Germline trimming cut 2 bases from V and 6 bases from J; bases unmatched to any gene: 4. The CDR3 nucleotides read TGTGCCAGCAGTGAAAGGGACAGGGGACTCAATGAGCAGTTCTTC. Translating it yields CASSERDRGLNEQFF.

This clone occurred once. V is TRBV27 and J is TRBJ1-5; perhaps TRBD1 as D (6 bases). The CDR3 covers 16 residues. Trimming shortened V by 6 bases and J by 0 bases, and 15 bases separated the two germline ends. Germline lookup yields CDR1 MNHEY and CDR2 SMNVEV (reference sequence). CDR3 amino acids: CASRPGHPSSNQPQHF. The CDR3 DNA sequence: TGTGCCAGCAGACCGGGACACCCGTCTAGCAATCAGCCCCAGCATTTT.

The V gene is TRBV18, the J gene TRBJ2-3; the match to TRBD1 covers 9 bases. This CDR3 has 15 amino acids. V shed 4 bases and J 2 bases; nucleotides not matched to a gene: 4. Germline CDR1 and CDR2: KGHSH and LQKENI. CDR3 in amino acids: CASSQGQGPTDTQYF. CDR3 sequence (DNA): TGTGCCAGCTCACAGGGACAGGGACCCACAGATACGCAGTATTTT.

This sequence joins TRBV19 and TRBJ2-7; D may be TRBD2 (5 bases). With 3 bases removed from V and 3 bases from J, the gap between germline ends came to 12 bases. The CDR3 is 14 amino acids. Germline V gene sequence: CDR1 LNHDA, CDR2 SQIVND (reference sequence). The CDR3 DNA is TGTGCCAGTAGTATCCGCCTCGGGAACTACGAGCAGTACGTC. Translation gives CASSIRLGNYEQYV.

V is TRBV5-1 and J is TRBJ2-1; 7 bases map to TRBD2. Per the germline V gene, CDR1 is SGHRS and CDR2 is YFSETQ. V was pared by 5 bases and J by 0 bases, with 5 bases of the junction left unmatched. The CDR3 runs to 15 residues. DNA for the CDR3: TGCGCCAGCAGAGAACTAGCGTCCTCCTACAATGAGCAGTTCTTC. It encodes CASRELASSYNEQFF.

The rearrangement uses TRBV20-1 and TRBJ2-1, with 7 bases aligning to TRBD1. The germline V gene encodes CDR1 DFQATT and CDR2 SNEGSKA (reference sequence). The CDR3 runs to 11 residues. J gave up 9 bases and V 7 bases, and 6 bases lay outside the gene matches. The CDR3: CSVRTGLEQFF. The CDR3 nucleotides read TGCAGTGTTCGGACAGGTCTTGAGCAGTTCTTC.

This rearrangement joins TRBV6-1 to TRBJ1-3; tentative D call: TRBD1 (5 bases). Between the trimmed V and J ends, which lost 6 bases and 1 base, there was a span of 13 bases. Germline CDR1 MNHNS, CDR2 SASEGT. The CDR3 has 15 amino acids. DNA of the CDR3: TGTGCCAGCAGCTTTGGAACAGGTTCTGGAAACACCATATATTTT. Its protein is CASSFGTGSGNTIYF.

This sequence joins TRBV5-6 and TRBJ1-2; 11 positions agree with TRBD1. The V and J ends lost 5 bases and 3 bases, in that order; junction bases with no gene match: 12. There are 17 residues in the CDR3. The germline CDR1 and CDR2 sequences are SGHDT and YYEEEE. The CDR3 sequence is CASRSWTGGAWDYGYTF. The CDR3 DNA is TGTGCCAGCAGGTCTTGGACAGGGGGCGCATGGGACTATGGCTACACCTTC.

The gene calls are TRBV5-1 and TRBJ2-6; D is possibly TRBD1 (6 bases). Germline V CDR1 and CDR2: SGHRS, YFSETQ. The CDR3 consists of 17 residues. V was clipped by 0 bases and J by 1 base, with 11 bases between them. This chain's CDR3 is CASSLGWGQSGANVLTF. The CDR3 region has the DNA TGCGCCAGCAGCTTGGGGTGGGGGCAATCTGGGGCCAACGTCCTGACTTTC.

The chain couples TRBV4-2 to TRBJ2-5; TRBD1 matches 9 bases. CDR1 is LGHNA and CDR2 is YNFKEQ in the germline V gene. The CDR3 loop spans 15 amino acids. Trimming removed 1 base from V and 4 bases from J; junction bases left unmatched: 4. The CDR3 sequence: CASSQGGQGSETQYF. CDR3 in DNA: TGTGCCAGCAGCCAAGGGGGACAGGGATCAGAGACCCAGTACTTC.

The chain recombines TRBV18 with TRBJ1-3; possibly TRBD1 for D (5 bases). The length of the CDR3 is 14 residues. Deletions cut 0 bases from V and 8 bases from J, with 11 bases between. Germline lookup yields CDR1 KGHSH and CDR2 LQKENI. CDR3 nucleotide sequence: TGTGCCAGCTCACCACCGGGCAGGGTAGACACCATATATTTT. It specifies CASSPPGRVDTIYF.

This clone was observed a few times. The rearrangement links TRBV18 to TRBJ1-4; no definite D call. V lost 2 bases and J lost 7, with 5 bases in between. CDR3 length: 12 residues. Germline values: CDR1 KGHSH, CDR2 LQKENI. The CDR3 DNA sequence: TGTGCCAGCTCACCAGCGGGTGAAAAACTGTTTTTT. Protein sequence: CASSPAGEKLFF.